Given below is one T cell receptor beta chain in context. There are 18 residues in the CDR3. Trimming removed 3 bases from V and 4 bases from J; junction bases left unmatched: 17. Germline V gene sequence: CDR1 MGHRA, CDR2 YSYEKL. Peripheral blood and lesional scalp punch biopsies came from alopecia areata patients. The data derive from a study of CD8+ T cells in alopecia areata. Study-wide background: Twice daily, treated patients received 5 to 10 mg of oral tofacitinib. Tofacitinib therapy took 6 to 18 months; 6 months off drug came after.

The authors extracted RNA and reverse transcribed it into cDNA as the sequencing template. Some clones are missing from TCRdb's copy, which holds only in-frame ones; the method was immunoSEQ multiplex PCR. This table holds 100,000 to 150,000 clones, approximately 49% found once. This sequence joins TRBV4-1 and TRBJ1-1; 7 nucleotides align to TRBD1. The sequence was collected from a human donor with alopecia areata. The sample here was CD8+ T cells sorted from blood, taken at week 0. Written as DNA, the CDR3 is TGCGCCAGCAGCCACTCATCGGGACAGACGACCTTGTCCACTGAAGCTTTCTTT. It codes for CASSHSSGQTTLSTEAFF.